Included here is one TCR beta chain sequence, with context. The antigen remains unidentified. The data were taken from a study of vaccination and CD4 T cells after COVID-19. An Oncomine TCR Beta short-read assay was used to sequence the DNA from cultured CD4+ T cells. It was from cultured CD4+ T cells that genomic DNA was extracted. TCRdb used MiXCR to reprocess the PCR reads, holding one entry per CDR3 protein. The repertoire includes approximately 12,000 distinct CDR3 sequences, 45% to 60% of them detected once, and roughly a sixth sits in the top ten. The J segment lost 7 bases and the V segment lost 5 bases, leaving 9 bases of the junction unmatched. Germline loops: CDR1 LNHNV, CDR2 YYDKDF (reference sequence). The CDR3 runs 14 residues. This sample's treatment: approximately nine-day PBMC culture with coronavirus spike peptide pools or control peptides (ViraFEST assay).

This TCR came from a human donor who had recovered from COVID-19. Source material: CD4+ T cells from blood, cultured in vitro. The J gene is TRBJ2-5, the V gene TRBV15; TRBD2 matches 8 bases. This chain's CDR3 is CATSVGTRGGTQYF. CDR3 sequence (DNA): TGTGCCACCAGCGTAGGGACTAGAGGTGGGACCCAGTACTTC.